This record concerns one T cell receptor (beta chain) sequence. The data are from a study of blood T cell repertoires in COVID-19. Study overall: Nucleic acid was either cDNA or gDNA, and it came from T cells, B-cell-depleted T cells, or PBMCs.

In the original workflow: Amplification with reference gene primers provided the estimates of nucleated cell counts. Profiled with immunoSEQ multiplex PCR; TCRdb holds only in-frame clones, not every one. V, J and clone size are those of that table, while D and trimming were read from the DNA. The sample lists some 30,000 clones, around nine tenths occurring once. The germline V gene has CDR1 SGHAT and CDR2 FQNNGV. This CDR3 is 16 amino acids long. Unmatched junction bases numbered 11, after V lost 3 bases and J lost 4 bases. The chain couples TRBV11-2 to TRBJ1-1; 7 positions match TRBD1. Sequenced input: peripheral blood. This TCR was recovered from a human donor in a cohort sampled during active COVID-19. The donor label of this sample is uncertain. In DNA, the CDR3 is TGTGCCAGCAGCTTCGGAGGGACAGCATTGTCCACTGAAGCTTTCTTT. It translates to CASSFGGTALSTEAFF.